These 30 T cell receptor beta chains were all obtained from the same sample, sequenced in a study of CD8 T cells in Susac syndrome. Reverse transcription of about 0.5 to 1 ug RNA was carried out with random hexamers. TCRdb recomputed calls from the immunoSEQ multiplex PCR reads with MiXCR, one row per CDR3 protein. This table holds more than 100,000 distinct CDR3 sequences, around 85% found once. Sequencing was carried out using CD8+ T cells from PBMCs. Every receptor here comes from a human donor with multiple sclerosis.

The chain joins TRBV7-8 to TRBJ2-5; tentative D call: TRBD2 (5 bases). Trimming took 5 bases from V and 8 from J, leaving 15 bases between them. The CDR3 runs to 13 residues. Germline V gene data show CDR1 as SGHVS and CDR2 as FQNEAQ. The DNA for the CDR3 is TGTGCCAGCAGCCCCCCAGAACGGGAAACCCAGTACTTC. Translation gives CASSPPERETQYF.

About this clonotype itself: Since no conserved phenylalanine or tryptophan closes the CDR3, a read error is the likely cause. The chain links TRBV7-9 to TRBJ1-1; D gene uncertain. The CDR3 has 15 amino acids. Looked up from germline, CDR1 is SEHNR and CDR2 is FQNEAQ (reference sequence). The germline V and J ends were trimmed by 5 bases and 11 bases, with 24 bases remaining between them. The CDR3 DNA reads TGTGCCAGCAGCCTGGATTACCGGGGAGATAAGACGGCTTTCCTT. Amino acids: CASSLDYRGDKTAFL.

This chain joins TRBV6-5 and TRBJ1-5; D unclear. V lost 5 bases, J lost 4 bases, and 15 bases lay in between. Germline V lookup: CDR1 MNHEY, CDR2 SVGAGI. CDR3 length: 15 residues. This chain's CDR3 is CASSAVAGFNQPQHF. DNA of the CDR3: TGTGCCAGCAGTGCCGTGGCAGGCTTTAATCAGCCCCAGCATTTT.

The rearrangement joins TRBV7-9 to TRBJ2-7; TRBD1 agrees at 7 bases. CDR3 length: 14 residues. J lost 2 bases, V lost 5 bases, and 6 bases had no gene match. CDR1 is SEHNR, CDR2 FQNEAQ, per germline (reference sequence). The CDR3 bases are TGTGCCAGCAGCCAATCCGGACAGGCCTACGAGCAGTACTTC. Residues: CASSQSGQAYEQYF.

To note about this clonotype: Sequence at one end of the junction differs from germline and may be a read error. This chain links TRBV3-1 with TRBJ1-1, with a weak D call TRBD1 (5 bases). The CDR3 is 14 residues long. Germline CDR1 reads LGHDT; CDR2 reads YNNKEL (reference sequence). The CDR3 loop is CTSSPTGRNTEAFF. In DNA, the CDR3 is TGTACCAGCAGCCCTACAGGTCGGAACACTGAAGCTTTCTTT.

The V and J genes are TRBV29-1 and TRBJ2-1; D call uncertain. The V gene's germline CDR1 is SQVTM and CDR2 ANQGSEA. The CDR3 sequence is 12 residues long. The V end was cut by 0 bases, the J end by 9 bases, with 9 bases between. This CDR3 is CSVEDLAVEQFF. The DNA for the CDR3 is TGCAGCGTTGAAGATCTTGCGGTTGAGCAGTTCTTC.

CDR3 protein: CASSPAGDGYTF. In nucleotides, the CDR3 is TGTGCCAGTAGCCCCGCCGGGGATGGCTACACCTTC. The genes are TRBV19 and TRBJ1-2; D call uncertain. Germline values: CDR1 LNHDA, CDR2 SQIVND (reference sequence). V was pared by 6 bases and J by 6 bases, with 11 bases between. The CDR3 runs to 12 residues.

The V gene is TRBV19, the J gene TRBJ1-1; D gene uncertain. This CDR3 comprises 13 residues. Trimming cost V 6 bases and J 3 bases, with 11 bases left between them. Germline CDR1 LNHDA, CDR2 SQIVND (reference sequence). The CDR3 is CASRHTPHTEAFF. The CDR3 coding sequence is TGTGCCAGTAGACACACGCCGCACACTGAAGCTTTCTTT.

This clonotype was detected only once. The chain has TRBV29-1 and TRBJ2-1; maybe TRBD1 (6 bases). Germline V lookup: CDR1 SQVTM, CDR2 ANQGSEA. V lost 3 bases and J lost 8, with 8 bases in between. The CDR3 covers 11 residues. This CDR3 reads CSVDRGDEQFF. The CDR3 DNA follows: TGCAGCGTTGACAGGGGCGATGAGCAGTTCTTC.

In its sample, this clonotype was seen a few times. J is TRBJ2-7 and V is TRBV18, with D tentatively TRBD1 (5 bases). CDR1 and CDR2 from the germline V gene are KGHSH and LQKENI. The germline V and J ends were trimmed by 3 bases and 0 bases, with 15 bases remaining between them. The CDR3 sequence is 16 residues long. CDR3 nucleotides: TGTGCCAGCTCACCTTCAGGGTCCCTGAGCTCCTACGAGCAGTACTTC. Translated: CASSPSGSLSSYEQYF.

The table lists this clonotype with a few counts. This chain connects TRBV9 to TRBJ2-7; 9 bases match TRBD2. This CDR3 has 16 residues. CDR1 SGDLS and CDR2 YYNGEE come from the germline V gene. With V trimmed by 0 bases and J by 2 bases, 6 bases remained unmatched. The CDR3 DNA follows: TGTGCCAGCAGCGTAGAACCCTTAGCGGGGGCCTACGAGCAGTACTTC. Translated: CASSVEPLAGAYEQYF.

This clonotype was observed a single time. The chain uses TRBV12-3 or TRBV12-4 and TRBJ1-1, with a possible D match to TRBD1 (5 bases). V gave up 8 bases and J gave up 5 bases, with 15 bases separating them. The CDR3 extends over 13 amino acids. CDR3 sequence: CASVTGPGTEAFF. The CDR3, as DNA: TGTGCCAGCGTCACAGGTCCGGGGACTGAAGCTTTCTTT.

The CDR3 DNA follows: TGTGCCAGCAGTTATGTAGAGAATGAGCAGTTCTTC. Amino acids: CASSYVENEQFF. The chain has TRBV6-2 or TRBV6-3 and TRBJ2-1; D is unclear. CDR1 MNHEY and CDR2 SVGEGT come from the germline V gene. Deletions cut 3 bases from V and 7 bases from J, with 7 bases between. CDR3 length: 12 residues.

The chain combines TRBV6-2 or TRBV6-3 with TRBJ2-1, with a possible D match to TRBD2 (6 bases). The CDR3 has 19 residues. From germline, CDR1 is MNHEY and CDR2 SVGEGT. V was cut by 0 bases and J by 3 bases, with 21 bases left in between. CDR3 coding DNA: TGTGCCAGCAGTTACTCCAGTTACCGAAGGACTACCATCTACAATGAGCAGTTCTTC. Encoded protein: CASSYSSYRRTTIYNEQFF.

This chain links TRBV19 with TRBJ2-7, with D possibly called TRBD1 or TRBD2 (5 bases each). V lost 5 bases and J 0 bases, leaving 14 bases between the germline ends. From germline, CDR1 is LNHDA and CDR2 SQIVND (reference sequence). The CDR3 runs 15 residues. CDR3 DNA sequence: TGTGCCAGTAGTTCGGGACCCCACCTCTCCTACGAGCAGTACTTC. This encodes CASSSGPHLSYEQYF.

The CDR3 DNA follows: TGTGCCTGGAGTGTACCAAGGGAGGGTATCATCTATGGCTACACCTTC. It specifies CAWSVPREGIIYGYTF. The chain uses TRBV30 and TRBJ1-2; D gene ambiguous. Trimming stripped 0 bases from V and 4 bases from J, with 18 bases between. The CDR3 is 16 residues long. Per the germline V gene, CDR1 is GTSNPN and CDR2 is SVGIG (reference sequence).

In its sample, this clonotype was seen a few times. CDR3 sequence: CSARDPGTVPEAFF. The CDR3 DNA is TGCAGTGCTAGAGACCCGGGGACAGTCCCTGAAGCTTTCTTT. V gene TRBV20-1 combines with J gene TRBJ1-1; 7 nucleotides align to TRBD1. With 0 bases clipped from V and 6 bases from J, the junction kept 7 bases outside the gene matches. This CDR3 spans 14 amino acids. The germline CDR1 and CDR2 sequences are DFQATT and SNEGSKA (reference sequence).

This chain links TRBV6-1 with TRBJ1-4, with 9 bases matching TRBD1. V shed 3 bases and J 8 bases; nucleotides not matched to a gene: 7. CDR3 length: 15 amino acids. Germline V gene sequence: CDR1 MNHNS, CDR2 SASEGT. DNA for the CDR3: TGTGCCAGCAGTGACCTGGACAGGGGTACGGAAAAACTGTTTTTT. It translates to CASSDLDRGTEKLFF.

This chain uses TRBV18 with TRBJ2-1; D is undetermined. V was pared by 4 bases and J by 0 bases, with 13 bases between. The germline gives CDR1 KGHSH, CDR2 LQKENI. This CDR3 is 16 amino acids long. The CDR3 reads CASSLGPRSSYNEQFF. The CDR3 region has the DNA TGTGCCAGCTCACTTGGACCGAGAAGCTCCTACAATGAGCAGTTCTTC.

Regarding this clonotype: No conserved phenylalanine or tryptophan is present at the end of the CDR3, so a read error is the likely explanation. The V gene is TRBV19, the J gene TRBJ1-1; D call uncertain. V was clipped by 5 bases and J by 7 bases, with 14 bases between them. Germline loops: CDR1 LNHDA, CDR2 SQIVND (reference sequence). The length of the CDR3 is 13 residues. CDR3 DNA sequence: TGTGCCAGTAGTTTAACATCGTCCGGTGAAGCTTTCCTT. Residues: CASSLTSSGEAFL.

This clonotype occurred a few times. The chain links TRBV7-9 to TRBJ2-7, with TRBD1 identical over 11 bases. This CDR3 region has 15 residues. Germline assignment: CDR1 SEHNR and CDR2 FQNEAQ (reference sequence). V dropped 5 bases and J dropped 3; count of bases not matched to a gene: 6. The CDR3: CASSLGQGAHYEQYV. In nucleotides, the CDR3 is TGTGCCAGCAGCCTAGGACAGGGGGCGCACTACGAGCAGTACGTC.

The CDR3 reads CASSGFRDSVYEQYF. The CDR3 nucleotides are TGTGCCAGTAGTGGGTTCCGGGACAGTGTATACGAGCAGTACTTC. V is TRBV19 and J is TRBJ2-7, with TRBD1 matching over 7 bases. Trimming removed 5 bases from V and 4 bases from J; junction bases left unmatched: 11. This CDR3 is built from 15 residues. CDR1 and CDR2 from the germline V gene are LNHDA and SQIVND (reference sequence).

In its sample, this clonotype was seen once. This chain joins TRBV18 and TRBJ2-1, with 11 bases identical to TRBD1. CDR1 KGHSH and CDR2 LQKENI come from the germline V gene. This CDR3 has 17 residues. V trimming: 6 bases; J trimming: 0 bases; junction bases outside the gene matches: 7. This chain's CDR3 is CASSPTGQGGSYNEQFF. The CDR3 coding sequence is TGTGCCAGCTCCCCCACGGGACAGGGGGGCTCCTACAATGAGCAGTTCTTC.

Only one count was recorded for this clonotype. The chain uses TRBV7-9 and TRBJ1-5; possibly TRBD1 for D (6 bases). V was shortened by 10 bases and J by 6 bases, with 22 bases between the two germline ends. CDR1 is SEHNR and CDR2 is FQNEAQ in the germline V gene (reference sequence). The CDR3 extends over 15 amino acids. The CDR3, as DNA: TGTGCCACGTCCCGGGCGGGGGCGGTGGGTCAGCCCCAGCATTTT. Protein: CATSRAGAVGQPQHF.

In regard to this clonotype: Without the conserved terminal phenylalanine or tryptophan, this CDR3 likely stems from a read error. Here the CDR3 reads CAISETTQGSVDGYTS. The CDR3 DNA sequence: TGTGCCATCAGTGAGACGACACAGGGATCCGTAGATGGCTACACCTCC. V gene TRBV10-3 combines with J gene TRBJ1-2, with TRBD1 as a possible D gene (6 bases). V dropped 2 bases and J dropped 6 bases, with 19 bases sitting between them. Per the germline V gene, CDR1 is ENHRY and CDR2 is SYGVKD. The CDR3 consists of 16 residues.

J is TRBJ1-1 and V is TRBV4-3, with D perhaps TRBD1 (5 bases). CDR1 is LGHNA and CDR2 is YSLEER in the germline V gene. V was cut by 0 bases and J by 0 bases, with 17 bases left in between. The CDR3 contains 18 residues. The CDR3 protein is CASSQDRQGVSMNTEAFF. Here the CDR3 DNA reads TGCGCCAGCAGCCAAGATCGTCAGGGCGTCTCCATGAACACTGAAGCTTTCTTT.

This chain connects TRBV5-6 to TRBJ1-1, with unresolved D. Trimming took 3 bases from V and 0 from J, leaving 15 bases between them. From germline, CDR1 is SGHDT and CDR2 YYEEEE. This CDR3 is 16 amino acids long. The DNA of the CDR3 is TGTGCCAGCAGCTCCTCGTGGGGAGTGTTGAACACTGAAGCTTTCTTT. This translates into CASSSSWGVLNTEAFF.

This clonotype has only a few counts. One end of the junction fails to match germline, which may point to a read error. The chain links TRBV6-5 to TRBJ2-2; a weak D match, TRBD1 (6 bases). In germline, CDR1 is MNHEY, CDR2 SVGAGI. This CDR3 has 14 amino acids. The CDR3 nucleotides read TGTGCCAACAGTTACCTCAGGGGTACCGGGGAGCTGTTTTTT. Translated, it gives CANSYLRGTGELFF.

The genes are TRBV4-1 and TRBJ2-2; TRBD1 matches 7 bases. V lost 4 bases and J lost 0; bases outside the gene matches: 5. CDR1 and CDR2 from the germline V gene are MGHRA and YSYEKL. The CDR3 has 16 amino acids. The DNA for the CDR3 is TGCGCCAGCAGCCCACAGGGGCAAACGAACACCGGGGAGCTGTTTTTT. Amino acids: CASSPQGQTNTGELFF.

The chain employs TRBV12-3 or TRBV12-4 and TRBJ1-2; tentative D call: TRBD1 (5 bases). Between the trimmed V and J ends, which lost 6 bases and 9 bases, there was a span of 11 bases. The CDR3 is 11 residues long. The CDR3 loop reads CASSYQGSYTF. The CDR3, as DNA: TGTGCCAGCAGCTATCAGGGTAGCTACACCTTC.